This T cell receptor beta chain was profiled in a study of Tregs in tolerant kidney transplant recipients. Clones were read by immunoSEQ multiplex PCR, and TCRdb kept only the in-frame ones, dropping some. This table has about 94,000 clones, over 85% appearing once. There are 15 residues in the CDR3. Findings and limits, study-wide: Donor-specific Treg expansion exceeded global Treg expansion in tolerant patients, suggesting antigen drive. This study did not directly address biological reproducibility.

This clone was seen just once. Its antigen is still unknown. The input for sequencing was CD4+ T cells from blood, taken before the transplant. This clonotype was obtained from a human donor who received a combined kidney and bone marrow transplant. This sequence joins TRBV21-1 and TRBJ2-2; the table gives TRBD2 as D, unverified against the DNA. TRBV21-1 constitutes a pseudogene. In DNA, the CDR3 is TGTGCCAGCAGCAACGGGTCGGGGGACACCGGGGAGCTGTTTTTT. Amino acid sequence: CASSNGSGDTGELFF.